The subject of this entry is one T cell receptor (beta chain). What it recognizes is unknown. TCRdb keeps only in-frame clones here, not all; method: immunoSEQ multiplex PCR. The profile shows 130,000 to 150,000 clones, 88% of them singletons. The source of the sample is a study of T cell responses to AZD1222 COVID-19 vaccine. General study findings and limits: The sample set comprised mostly white British donors with more females, and clonal diversity was possibly underestimated. Increases in Spike-specific TCR breadth and depth were seen after two AZD1222 doses.

Germline CDR1 is LGHNA and CDR2 is YNFKEQ. This CDR3 spans 15 amino acids. V gave up 1 base and J gave up 5 bases; unmatched junction bases: 7. The clonotype comes from an adult in good health. The rearrangement joins TRBV4-2 to TRBJ1-2, with TRBD1 matching 7 bases. The specimen was peripheral blood, collected on day 0 of MenACWY control vaccination. The DNA of the CDR3 is TGTGCCAGCAGCCAAGGGCGACAGGGAGGGTATGGCTACACCTTC. Translating gives CASSQGRQGGYGYTF.